Presented here are 17 T cell receptor beta chains from one specimen sequenced in a study of early T cells in non-severe SARS-CoV-2 infection. TCRdb reanalysed the 5' RACE reads using MiXCR and keeps one entry per CDR3 protein. The data contain approximately 40,000 distinct CDR3 sequences, roughly 6.1% of them seen just once; the ten biggest clones take up less than 25%. Material: whole blood, obtained at baseline. These receptors all come from an adult who was a healthcare worker with PCR-confirmed SARS-CoV-2 infection or an uninfected control (not recorded which).

This clonotype was counted many times. The CDR3 loop reads CASSMKVNQPQHF. CDR3 sequence (DNA): TGTGCCAGTAGTATGAAGGTCAATCAGCCCCAGCATTTT. J is TRBJ1-5 and V is TRBV19; unclear D gene. V lost 3 bases and J lost 3, with 6 bases in between. Looked up from germline, CDR1 is LNHDA and CDR2 is SQIVND (reference sequence). The CDR3 spans 13 residues.

This clonotype came up many times. The chain couples TRBV29-1 to TRBJ2-3; 7 bases match TRBD1. Per the germline V gene, CDR1 is SQVTM and CDR2 is ANQGSEA. Losses at the gene ends were 3 bases for V and 0 bases for J; bases not matched to a gene: 3. CDR3 length: 14 amino acids. This chain's CDR3 is CSVDGQVSTDTQYF. CDR3 DNA sequence: TGCAGCGTTGACGGACAGGTTAGCACAGATACGCAGTATTTT.

This clonotype has ten or more counts. CDR3 sequence (DNA): TGCGCCAGCAGCCGTGGGCCCCCAGGGAATGAGCAGTTCTTC. Translation gives CASSRGPPGNEQFF. The gene calls are TRBV4-3 and TRBJ2-1, with D possibly matching TRBD1 (5 bases). This CDR3 spans 14 amino acids. Germline-derived CDR1 and CDR2 are LGHNA and YSLEER. V lost 4 bases and J lost 7, with 14 bases in between.

This clonotype was seen ten or more times. The CDR3 sequence: CASADVGQRAFF. In nucleotides, the CDR3 is TGTGCCAGCGCGGATGTAGGACAGAGAGCTTTCTTT. The V gene is TRBV12-3 or TRBV12-4, the J gene TRBJ1-1, with D perhaps TRBD1 (6 bases). The CDR3 has 12 residues. V lost 8 bases and J lost 10, with 17 bases in between.

This clonotype was picked up many times. The chain joins TRBV7-9 to TRBJ2-7; D is unresolved. Trimming took 3 bases from V and 3 from J, leaving 12 bases between them. CDR1 is SEHNR and CDR2 is FQNEAQ in the germline V gene (reference sequence). The CDR3 runs 14 residues. CDR3 loop: CASSFDSSNYEQYF. The CDR3 bases are TGTGCCAGCAGCTTTGACTCCTCCAACTACGAGCAGTACTTC.

This chain connects TRBV6-2 or TRBV6-3 to TRBJ1-3; 12 nucleotides align to TRBD1. The CDR3 runs 15 residues. V trimming: 6 bases; J trimming: 8 bases; junction bases outside the gene matches: 8. Germline V gene data show CDR1 as MNHEY and CDR2 as SVGEGT. Here the CDR3 DNA reads TGTGCCAGCAGCCTTCCGGGACAGGGGGCCTACACCATATATTTT. Protein product: CASSLPGQGAYTIYF.

This clonotype was seen more than once but under ten times. CDR3 coding DNA: TGTGCCAGCAGCCAAGATGACACTAAGCAGTTCTTC. It is translated as CASSQDDTKQFF. The chain links TRBV3-1 to TRBJ2-1, with D unresolved. Germline V CDR1 and CDR2: LGHDT, YNNKEL (reference sequence). The CDR3 is 12 amino acids. V was cut by 0 bases and J by 11 bases, with 8 bases left in between.

This clonotype was recorded many times. This sequence joins TRBV20-1 and TRBJ2-7; D may be TRBD2 (6 bases). The CDR3 sequence is 15 residues long. V was clipped by 3 bases and J by 0 bases, with 15 bases between them. Germline CDR1 DFQATT, CDR2 SNEGSKA (reference sequence). DNA for the CDR3: TGCAGTGCTAGCCGGGGGAGGCTAAGCTCCTACGAGCAGTACTTC. Translated: CSASRGRLSSYEQYF.

This clonotype was counted many times. This chain joins TRBV12-3 or TRBV12-4 and TRBJ2-7; D is undetermined. The CDR3 runs to 13 residues. Trimming took off 3 bases at V and 7 bases at J, with 13 bases between the two ends. CDR3: CASSFFTDREQYF. DNA for the CDR3: TGTGCCAGCAGTTTTTTTACAGATCGGGAGCAGTACTTC.

This clonotype was observed at least ten times. The CDR3 sequence: CASSQPGLTGANVLTF. CDR3 bases: TGTGCCAGCAGCCAACCAGGGTTGACTGGGGCCAACGTCCTGACTTTC. This chain links TRBV14 with TRBJ2-6, with TRBD1 as a possible D gene (5 bases). This CDR3 has 16 amino acids. Germline CDR1 SGHDN, CDR2 FVKESK. Deletions cut 2 bases from V and 2 bases from J, with 10 bases between.

This clonotype has more than one count but fewer than ten. The chain uses TRBV10-3 and TRBJ1-6, with D possibly being TRBD1 (5 bases). Germline assignment: CDR1 ENHRY and CDR2 SYGVKD. The CDR3 length is 16 residues. V dropped 3 bases and J dropped 7 bases, with 16 bases sitting between them. This CDR3 reads CAISEGSRGINSPLHF. The CDR3 DNA reads as TGTGCCATCAGTGAAGGGTCTCGGGGGATAAATTCACCCCTCCACTTT.

At least ten counts were recorded for this clonotype. This sequence joins TRBV10-3 and TRBJ1-1; D ambiguous. The CDR3 extends over 17 amino acids. Trimming cost V 0 bases and J 1 base, with 15 bases left between them. Germline V gene data show CDR1 as ENHRY and CDR2 as SYGVKD. The CDR3 sequence: CAISESTRMRQNTEAFF. The CDR3 coding sequence is TGTGCCATCAGTGAGTCCACCCGAATGAGACAGAACACTGAAGCTTTCTTT.

This clonotype was observed many times. The chain joins TRBV6-5 to TRBJ1-1; D perhaps matches TRBD1 (6 bases). Germline assignment: CDR1 MNHEY and CDR2 SVGAGI. V was clipped by 8 bases and J by 5 bases, with 21 bases between them. The CDR3 totals 15 residues. CDR3 in DNA: TGTGCCAGCGACGGAAGGGGGATTGTGGGAACTGAAGCTTTCTTT. Translating gives CASDGRGIVGTEAFF.

This clonotype was recorded many times. One end of the junction does not line up with germline, which may come from a read error. The chain has TRBV6-6 and TRBJ2-2, with 10 nucleotides matching TRBD2. The CDR3 runs 14 residues. The germline V gene encodes CDR1 MNHNY and CDR2 SVGAGI (reference sequence). CDR3 nucleotide sequence: TGCGTGATAATAGCGGGAGGCCAAAACGGGGAGCTGTTTTTT. It is translated as CVIIAGGQNGELFF.

Of note for this clonotype: With a much larger clone just one base away, this may be a read error. This sequence joins TRBV10-3 and TRBJ2-1; a weak D match, TRBD2 (5 bases). CDR3 length: 17 amino acids. Germline-derived CDR1 and CDR2 are ENHRY and SYGVKD. The CDR3 here is CTIASSLLKKSYNEQFF. The DNA for the CDR3 is TGTACCATCGCGTCTAGCTTACTAAAGAAATCCTACAATGAGCAGTTCTTC.

This clonotype was observed many times. The chain is built from TRBV10-3 and TRBJ2-5; TRBD2 matches 12 bases. The CDR3 covers 15 residues. The V gene end was trimmed by 6 bases and the J gene end by 1 base; junction bases not matched to a gene: 3. Per germline, CDR1 ENHRY and CDR2 SYGVKD. The CDR3 DNA follows: TGTGCCATCAGCCAGACTAGCGGGGGCCAAGAGACCCAGTACTTC. Protein sequence: CAISQTSGGQETQYF.

The CDR3 bases are TGTGCCAGCAGGGGACTAGCGGACGATTCCTACGAGCAGTACTTC. It specifies CASRGLADDSYEQYF. The V and J genes are TRBV2 and TRBJ2-7; 11 bases are shared with TRBD2. This CDR3 is built from 15 residues. Per the germline V gene, CDR1 is SNHLY and CDR2 is FYNNEI. V shed 6 bases and J 1 base; nucleotides not matched to a gene: 5.